Each of the 22 T cell receptor beta chains below was sequenced from the same sample in a study of T-cell reconstitution after alpha-beta-depleted transplantation in children. Unique molecular identifiers were used to barcode this TCRbeta library. TCRdb independently ran MiXCR on the PCR reads; one entry per CDR3 protein. The sample carries around 450,000 distinct CDR3 sequences, roughly a tenth recorded once. Sequencing was performed on PBMCs, taken before TCRalphabeta/CD19-depleted stem cell transplant. The receptors here all came from a child aged 2-9 years with inherited bone marrow failure, due to receive a stem cell transplant.

This clonotype was detected many times. The chain combines TRBV20-1 with TRBJ2-1; D perhaps matches TRBD2 (6 bases). V dropped 0 bases and J dropped 9 bases, with 18 bases sitting between them. This CDR3 is built from 15 residues. CDR1 and CDR2 (germline): DFQATT, SNEGSKA (reference sequence). The CDR3 reads CSARDYLSRGSEQFF. The CDR3 DNA sequence: TGCAGTGCTAGAGATTACCTTTCGCGGGGCAGTGAGCAGTTCTTC.

This clonotype was seen at least ten times. The CDR3 protein is CANQWGGGNEQFF. CDR3 DNA: TGTGCCAACCAATGGGGCGGGGGCAATGAGCAGTTCTTC. This sequence joins TRBV6-5 and TRBJ2-1; 7 positions match TRBD2. The V gene's germline CDR1 is MNHEY and CDR2 SVGAGI. The CDR3 has 13 amino acids. J was trimmed by 6 bases and V by 10 bases; bases with no gene match: 9.

There are many counts of this clonotype. The gene calls are TRBV5-1 and TRBJ1-2, with 11 bases matching TRBD1. The length of the CDR3 is 15 residues. Germline CDR1 is SGHRS and CDR2 is YFSETQ. Trimming cost V 1 base and J 3 bases; bases outside gene matches: 2. This CDR3 is CASSLWTGGDYGYTF. The CDR3 DNA follows: TGCGCCAGCAGCTTGTGGACAGGGGGCGACTATGGCTACACCTTC.

This clonotype appeared many times. The V call is TRBV12-3 or TRBV12-4, the J call TRBJ2-2; D is undetermined. This CDR3 contains 14 residues. Trimming pared 5 bases from V and 7 bases from J, leaving 14 bases between. CDR3 DNA sequence: TGTGCCAGCAGTCCGACCCTCCGGGTCGGGGAGCTGTTTTTT. Residues: CASSPTLRVGELFF.

This clonotype was seen only a few times. The chain links TRBV7-2 to TRBJ2-7, with 8 bases that match TRBD2. The CDR3 is 16 residues long. The J segment lost 4 bases and the V segment lost 2 bases, leaving 10 bases of the junction unmatched. CDR1 SGHTA and CDR2 FQGNSA come from the germline V gene. In nucleotides, the CDR3 is TGTGCCAGCAGCTTATTAGTAGCGGGGTCCAGGTACGAGCAGTACTTC. It codes for CASSLLVAGSRYEQYF.

This chain uses TRBV4-3 with TRBJ2-7; TRBD1 agrees at 9 bases. CDR3 size: 16 residues. Germline trimming cut 1 base from V and 2 bases from J; bases unmatched to any gene: 6. Germline V CDR1 and CDR2: LGHNA, YSLEER. The CDR3 bases are TGCGCCAGCAGCCAAGGATGGCGACAGGGGGCCTACGAGCAGTACTTC. It is translated as CASSQGWRQGAYEQYF.

This clonotype has ten or more counts. The J gene is TRBJ2-3, the V gene TRBV12-3 or TRBV12-4; 15 nucleotides line up with TRBD2. CDR3 length: 20 amino acids. The V gene end was trimmed by 3 bases and the J gene end by 0 bases; junction bases not matched to a gene: 10. CDR3 sequence reads: CASSLDLPGLAGGSTDTQYF. DNA for the CDR3: TGTGCCAGCAGTTTGGACCTACCCGGACTAGCGGGAGGGAGCACAGATACGCAGTATTTT.

The chain joins TRBV3-1 to TRBJ2-1; 10 bases match TRBD2. This CDR3 has 19 amino acids. From germline, CDR1 is LGHDT and CDR2 YNNKEL (reference sequence). The CDR3 loop reads CTRSLLMASGRRPYNEQFF. The DNA of the CDR3 is TGTACCCGCAGCCTCCTTATGGCTAGCGGGAGAAGGCCCTACAATGAGCAGTTCTTC.

This clonotype showed up many times. The rearrangement uses TRBV27 and TRBJ2-7; 9 bases are a match to TRBD1. Germline CDR1 is MNHEY and CDR2 is SMNVEV (reference sequence). This CDR3 contains 16 residues. The V segment lost 6 bases and the J segment 2 bases; nucleotides outside the gene matches: 11. This CDR3 reads CASSANPGQGAYEQYF. The CDR3 nucleotides are TGTGCCAGCAGCGCAAATCCGGGACAGGGCGCCTACGAGCAGTACTTC.

The chain recombines TRBV24-1 with TRBJ2-7; tentative D call: TRBD2 (5 bases). The CDR3 covers 15 residues. V lost 4 bases to trimming and J lost 2 bases, with 14 bases between them. From germline, CDR1 is KGHDR and CDR2 SFDVKD. CDR3 nucleotide sequence: TGTGCCACCAGTGACTCTCGAGCGGCCACCTACGAGCAGTACTTC. Translated, it gives CATSDSRAATYEQYF.

This clonotype was counted many times. The chain links TRBV27 to TRBJ2-1; 7 bases are shared with TRBD2. CDR3 length equals 16 residues. With V trimmed by 5 bases and J by 6 bases, 13 bases remained unmatched. Looked up from germline, CDR1 is MNHEY and CDR2 is SMNVEV (reference sequence). The chain's CDR3 is CASSAPGGTTLNEQFF. The CDR3 bases are TGTGCCAGCAGTGCCCCCGGCGGGACTACTCTCAATGAGCAGTTCTTC.

In this sample, this clonotype turned up many times. The V call is TRBV20-1, the J call TRBJ1-5, with D unresolved. The CDR3 extends over 14 amino acids. V was cut by 0 bases and J by 6 bases, with 12 bases left in between. Germline V gene lookup returns CDR1 DFQATT and CDR2 SNEGSKA (reference sequence). CDR3 sequence reads: CSAREVRITQPQHF. The CDR3 DNA reads as TGCAGTGCTAGAGAAGTCCGGATCACTCAGCCCCAGCATTTT.

Remarks on this clonotype: Just one base apart from a much larger clone, this may be a read error. The CDR3 protein is CSVFANTGDLFF. The CDR3 DNA reads TGCAGTGTCTTCGCGAACACCGGGGACCTGTTTTTT. V and J are TRBV20-1 and TRBJ2-2, with D possibly being TRBD1 or TRBD2 (5 bases each). The V gene's germline CDR1 is DFQATT and CDR2 SNEGSKA (reference sequence). CDR3 length: 12 residues.

This clonotype was detected ten times or more. V usage is TRBV4-2 and J usage is TRBJ2-1, with no clear D. The germline gives CDR1 LGHNA, CDR2 YNFKEQ. The V end was cut by 0 bases, the J end by 0 bases, with 15 bases between. The CDR3 loop spans 18 amino acids. CDR3 loop: CASSQEAQMAYSYNEQFF. In DNA, the CDR3 is TGTGCCAGCAGCCAAGAAGCCCAGATGGCATACTCCTACAATGAGCAGTTCTTC.

This clonotype was seen ten or more times. V is TRBV28 and J is TRBJ2-2, with TRBD2 matching over 9 bases. Looked up from germline, CDR1 is MDHEN and CDR2 is SYDVKM. The CDR3 runs 15 residues. Trimming cost V 3 bases and J 4 bases; bases outside gene matches: 3. DNA of the CDR3: TGTGCCAGCAGTTTCGAACTAGCGGGCACCGGGGAGCTGTTTTTT. Encoded protein: CASSFELAGTGELFF. The full variable domain, its missing parts supplied by reference TRBV28 and TRBJ2-2, is DVKVTQSSRYLVKRTGEKVFLECVQDMDHENMFWYRQDPGLGLRLIYFSYDVKMKEKGDIPEGYSVSREKKERFSLILESASTNQTSMYLCASSFELAGTGELFFGEGSRLTVL.

The table lists this clonotype with a few counts. V usage is TRBV5-1 and J usage is TRBJ2-1, with D possibly being TRBD1 or TRBD2 (5 bases each). The CDR3 has 13 amino acids. CDR1 and CDR2 (germline): SGHRS, YFSETQ. With 6 bases removed from V and 4 bases from J, the gap between germline ends came to 11 bases. Here the CDR3 reads CASIGTSYNEQFF. CDR3 nucleotides: TGCGCCAGCATTGGGACCTCATACAATGAGCAGTTCTTC.

In this sample, this clonotype turned up a few times. The chain is built from TRBV5-1 and TRBJ2-7; TRBD2 agrees at 10 bases. CDR1 SGHRS and CDR2 YFSETQ come from the germline V gene. Trimming took 4 bases from V and 6 from J; bases not matched to a gene: 10. This CDR3 region has 15 residues. The CDR3 DNA reads as TGCGCCAGCAGCACGGGGGCCCTAGCGGGAGCCGAGCAGTACTTC. Translated: CASSTGALAGAEQYF.

The sample holds a few counts of this clonotype. This chain joins TRBV30 and TRBJ1-6, with D possibly being TRBD1 (6 bases). Germline CDR1 is GTSNPN and CDR2 is SVGIG (reference sequence). CDR3 size: 13 residues. V lost 4 bases and J lost 10, with 14 bases in between. CDR3 loop: CAWTPGQGSPLHF. CDR3 in DNA: TGTGCCTGGACGCCGGGTCAGGGGTCACCCCTCCACTTT.

Many counts were recorded for this clonotype. The chain carries TRBV29-1 and TRBJ2-7, with TRBD1 matching 8 bases. Germline values: CDR1 SQVTM, CDR2 ANQGSEA. The CDR3 sequence is 13 residues long. The ends lost 5 bases at V and 4 bases at J; junction bases unmatched: 7. In DNA, the CDR3 is TGCAGCGTTATCAGGGGGCCACCTTACGAGCAGTACTTC. As protein: CSVIRGPPYEQYF.

This clonotype has at least ten counts. The chain carries TRBV29-1 and TRBJ1-1, with a weak D call TRBD1 (5 bases). CDR1 SQVTM and CDR2 ANQGSEA come from the germline V gene. The V gene lost 4 bases and the J gene lost 3 bases, with 9 bases spanning the gap. The CDR3 runs 12 residues. The CDR3 is CSVVGLDTEAFF. DNA for the CDR3: TGCAGCGTTGTGGGGCTGGACACTGAAGCTTTCTTT.

This clonotype turned up a few times. The chain couples TRBV4-1 to TRBJ1-1; 8 nucleotides agree with TRBD1. The CDR3 is 18 residues long. The germline V gene has CDR1 MGHRA and CDR2 YSYEKL. V shed 4 bases and J 1 base; nucleotides not matched to a gene: 14. CDR3 in amino acids: CASSRPAPLGQENTEAFF. CDR3 nucleotides: TGCGCCAGCAGCCGCCCTGCGCCCTTGGGACAGGAGAACACTGAAGCTTTCTTT.

Only a few counts were recorded for this clonotype. The chain has TRBV20-1 and TRBJ2-5; 13 nucleotides agree with TRBD2. Germline V gene sequence: CDR1 DFQATT, CDR2 SNEGSKA (reference sequence). Trimming at V came to 4 bases and at J to 5 bases, leaving 7 bases not matched to a gene. The CDR3 has 15 amino acids. The CDR3 here is CSAITSGRAEETQYF. In DNA, the CDR3 is TGCAGTGCTATAACTAGCGGGAGGGCCGAGGAGACCCAGTACTTC.